These 7 T cell receptor beta chains were sequenced from one sample in a study of blood T cell repertoires in COVID-19. Only in-frame clones appear in the TCRdb table, and some are missing; sequencing was by immunoSEQ multiplex PCR. This table has over 80,000 clones, 65% to 85% appearing once. Sequencing was done on a sample of peripheral blood. The receptors were sampled from a woman aged 55-69 years with acute or convalescent COVID-19.

This chain joins TRBV3-1 (or the pseudogene TRBV3-2) and TRBJ2-4; TRBD2 is a possible D gene (7 bases). The germline V gene encodes CDR1 LGHDT and CDR2 YNNKEL (reference sequence). The CDR3 totals 15 residues. The V end was cut by 4 bases, the J end by 6 bases, with 16 bases between. The chain's CDR3 is CASSLIRGAGNIQYF. CDR3 nucleotide sequence: TGTGCCAGCAGCCTTATCCGGGGGGCCGGAAACATTCAGTACTTC.

The V gene is TRBV12-3 or TRBV12-4, the J gene TRBJ1-1; no definite D call. The CDR3 sequence is 12 residues long. V lost 6 bases and J lost 9, with 14 bases in between. CDR3 region: CASRPNGIKAFF. CDR3 coding DNA: TGTGCCAGCAGGCCCAACGGGATAAAAGCTTTCTTT.

V and J are TRBV2 and TRBJ2-1, with 12 bases lining up with TRBD2. The CDR3 runs to 15 residues. V trimming: 3 bases; J trimming: 10 bases; junction bases outside the gene matches: 7. Per the germline V gene, CDR1 is SNHLY and CDR2 is FYNNEI. The CDR3 DNA is TGTGCCAGCAGTGATGGACTAGCGGGACTCAAGGAGCAGTTCTTC. Protein sequence: CASSDGLAGLKEQFF.

The gene calls are TRBV7-9 and TRBJ1-2; 10 bases fit TRBD1. Germline assignment: CDR1 SEHNR and CDR2 FQNEAQ (reference sequence). V gave up 5 bases and J gave up 8 bases; unmatched junction bases: 8. The CDR3 length is 14 residues. The CDR3 DNA reads as TGTGCCAGCAGCCCGGGACAGGGGCATGGGGGCTACACCTTC. Residues: CASSPGQGHGGYTF.

The chain couples TRBV18 to TRBJ1-5; D unresolved. CDR3 length: 15 amino acids. Trimming left V 0 bases short and J 7 bases short, with 13 bases between. Germline assignment: CDR1 KGHSH and CDR2 LQKENI. As DNA, the CDR3 is TGTGCCAGCTCACCACCAGGCGGGGTCGGACAGCCCCAGCATTTT. Amino acid sequence: CASSPPGGVGQPQHF.

V is TRBV7-2 and J is TRBJ1-2, with 7 bases lining up with TRBD1. Germline V CDR1 and CDR2: SGHTA, FQGNSA. This CDR3 is 16 amino acids long. V lost 6 bases, J lost 4 bases, and 14 bases stayed unmatched. This CDR3 is CASSPGGRGLSYGYTF. CDR3 coding DNA: TGTGCCAGCAGTCCAGGGGGGCGGGGACTCAGCTATGGCTACACCTTC.

This chain links TRBV5-1 with TRBJ2-1, with TRBD2 identical over 11 bases. The germline CDR1 and CDR2 sequences are SGHRS and YFSETQ. V lost 4 bases to trimming and J lost 0 bases; unmatched junction nucleotides: 6. The CDR3 has 17 amino acids. In nucleotides, the CDR3 is TGCGCCAGCAGCAGCGGGACTAGCGGCCTCTCCTACAATGAGCAGTTCTTC. Protein sequence: CASSSGTSGLSYNEQFF.